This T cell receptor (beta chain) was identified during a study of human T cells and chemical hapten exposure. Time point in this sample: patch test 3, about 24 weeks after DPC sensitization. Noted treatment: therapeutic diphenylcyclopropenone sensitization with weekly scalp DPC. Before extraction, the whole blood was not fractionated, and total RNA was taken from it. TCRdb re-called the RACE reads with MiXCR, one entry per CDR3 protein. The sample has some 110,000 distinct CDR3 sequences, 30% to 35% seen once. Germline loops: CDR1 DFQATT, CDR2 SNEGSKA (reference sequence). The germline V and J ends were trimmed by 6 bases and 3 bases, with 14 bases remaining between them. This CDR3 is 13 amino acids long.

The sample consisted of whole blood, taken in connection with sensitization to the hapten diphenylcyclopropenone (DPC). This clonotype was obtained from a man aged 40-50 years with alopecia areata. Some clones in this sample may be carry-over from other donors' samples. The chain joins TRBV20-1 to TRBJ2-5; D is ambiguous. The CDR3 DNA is TGCAGTGCCCCTGCAACTGAAAAAGAGACCCAGTACTTC. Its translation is CSAPATEKETQYF.